This TCR beta chain was captured by sequencing in a study of T cell changes during pregnancy in multiple sclerosis (dated by TCRdb to about 2019). In the study overall: Changes in the T cell repertoire over the course of pregnancy were examined in this study in women with multiple sclerosis.

Of note for this clone: This clone's antigen is unknown. The input lacks base qualities; no much larger clone sits a single base away.

The CDR3 sequence holds 14 residues, the cysteine and phenylalanine included. Only the CDR3 DNA is retained, 42 bases long and in frame from the first base. V and J are trimmed by 1 base and 5 bases, and the gene matches miss 3 bases of the junction. The germline V gene (reference sequence) sets CDR1 to LNHNV and CDR2 to YYDKDF. The library relied on the immunoSEQ multiplex PCR assay. This is the immuneACCESS table as TCRdb keeps it, with only in-frame sequences that have V and J called. A part of the clones is gone; compared with another copy, unresolved V genes explain less than half, and the rest is unexplained. Counted in this sample were under 50,000 clones; 85% to 95% of them appeared once. The top ten clonotypes cover 0.3% to 0.4% of the sample.

This specimen was CD4+ T cells from peripheral blood mononuclear cells, taken in the second trimester of pregnancy. The TCR sequence derives from a female donor in good health, enrolled as a control in a pregnancy study. The sequence is built from TRBV15 and TRBJ1-1; 8 bases in between match TRBD1. The encoded CDR3 is CATSRGGQGTEAFF. The DNA sequence is TGTGCCACCAGCAGAGGAGGACAGGGAACTGAAGCTTTCTTT.